The 11 T cell receptor beta chains reported below all come from one sample, sequenced in a study of early T cells in non-severe SARS-CoV-2 infection. Using its own MiXCR run on the 5' RACE reads, TCRdb lists one record per CDR3 protein. This sample has around 60,000 distinct CDR3 sequences, with approximately 12% found just once. The sample comprised whole blood. The receptor source for this set is an adult who was a healthcare worker with PCR-confirmed SARS-CoV-2 infection or an uninfected control (not recorded which).

This clonotype has just a few counts. The rearrangement joins TRBV20-1 to TRBJ2-3, with 9 bases matching TRBD2. The CDR3 runs 14 residues. The germline V gene encodes CDR1 DFQATT and CDR2 SNEGSKA (reference sequence). V was clipped by 4 bases and J by 2 bases; unmatched bases: 4. The CDR3 loop is CSATSGGNTDTQYF. CDR3 nucleotide sequence: TGCAGTGCTACAAGCGGGGGGAACACAGATACGCAGTATTTT.

The chain couples TRBV7-2 to TRBJ1-2; TRBD1 agrees at 7 bases. CDR1 SGHTA and CDR2 FQGNSA come from the germline V gene. With 1 base clipped from V and 4 bases from J, the junction kept 12 bases outside the gene matches. The CDR3 is 17 amino acids. The chain's CDR3 is CASSLVGPGTASYGYTF. In nucleotides, the CDR3 is TGTGCCAGCAGCTTAGTGGGACCCGGGACAGCGAGCTATGGCTACACCTTC.

The chain employs TRBV11-2 and TRBJ2-3, with 9 bases fitting TRBD2. Germline V gene sequence: CDR1 SGHAT, CDR2 FQNNGV. This CDR3 spans 17 amino acids. Unmatched junction bases numbered 12, after V lost 6 bases and J lost 2 bases. The CDR3 sequence: CASRSPGTSYPTDTQYF. The CDR3 nucleotides read TGTGCCAGCAGGTCACCCGGGACTAGCTATCCCACAGATACGCAGTATTTT.

The chain couples TRBV29-1 to TRBJ1-2, with D possibly matching TRBD1 (5 bases). Germline assignment: CDR1 SQVTM and CDR2 ANQGSEA. This CDR3 region has 13 residues. Deletions cut 5 bases from V and 6 bases from J, with 16 bases between. The CDR3 reads CSVYGGFRDGYTF. CDR3 bases: TGCAGCGTTTACGGGGGATTTAGGGATGGCTACACCTTC.

This clonotype showed up many times. The J gene is TRBJ2-1, the V gene TRBV4-1; the match to TRBD2 covers 9 bases. With V trimmed by 0 bases and J by 9 bases, 9 bases remained unmatched. CDR3 length equals 16 residues. Germline V gene sequence: CDR1 MGHRA, CDR2 YSYEKL. The CDR3 DNA sequence: TGCGCCAGCAGCCAAGACTGGCTAGCGGGATCGGGTGAGCAGTTCTTC. This encodes CASSQDWLAGSGEQFF.

This clonotype was detected a few times. V and J are TRBV18 and TRBJ1-1; 7 bases are a match to TRBD1. V lost 5 bases and J lost 7; bases outside the gene matches: 10. This CDR3 comprises 14 residues. Germline values: CDR1 KGHSH, CDR2 LQKENI. CDR3 in DNA: TGTGCCAGCTCAAGAACGGACAGGAGTGGTGAAGCTTTCTTT. Translation: CASSRTDRSGEAFF.

The rearrangement uses TRBV7-2 and TRBJ2-3; 11 bases match TRBD1. CDR1 and CDR2 (germline): SGHTA, FQGNSA. V trimming: 1 base; J trimming: 4 bases; junction bases outside the gene matches: 4. The CDR3 runs to 16 residues. The DNA of the CDR3 is TGTGCCAGCAGCTTAGGACGGACAGGGGGCCCAGATACGCAGTATTTT. It encodes CASSLGRTGGPDTQYF.

This clonotype was counted at least ten times. This chain connects TRBV20-1 to TRBJ2-3, with 15 bases aligning to TRBD2. J was trimmed by 5 bases and V by 6 bases; bases with no gene match: 6. CDR1 is DFQATT, CDR2 SNEGSKA, per germline (reference sequence). The CDR3 loop spans 15 amino acids. CDR3 nucleotide sequence: TGCAGTGCAGACGGACTAGCGGGGGGGATAGATACGCAGTATTTT. Residues: CSADGLAGGIDTQYF.

In its sample, this clonotype was seen many times. The V and J genes are TRBV9 and TRBJ2-3, with D unresolved. Germline-derived CDR1 and CDR2 are SGDLS and YYNGEE. The CDR3 extends over 16 amino acids. V shed 4 bases and J shed 2 bases, with 17 bases lying between them. In nucleotides, the CDR3 is TGTGCCAGCAGCTTACCTAGAAGGTTGGACACAGATACGCAGTATTTT. This codes for CASSLPRRLDTDTQYF.

The CDR3 region is CASSLKRDTFPASSYNEQFF. The DNA of the CDR3 is TGTGCCAGCAGCTTAAAAAGGGACACCTTCCCGGCGAGCTCCTACAATGAGCAGTTCTTC. V is TRBV7-3 and J is TRBJ2-1; D is perhaps TRBD1 (6 bases). Trimming left V 1 base short and J 0 bases short, with 22 bases between. The CDR3 contains 20 residues. Germline lookup yields CDR1 SGHTA and CDR2 FQGTGA.

This clonotype appeared many times. The chain has TRBV13 and TRBJ2-4; D remains unclear. CDR1 is PRHDT and CDR2 is FYEKMQ in the germline V gene (reference sequence). CDR3 size: 18 residues. V lost 4 bases and J lost 1, with 20 bases in between. Here the CDR3 DNA reads TGTGCCAGCAGCTCCAATTTAGGTCCCCCAGCGGCCAAAAACATTCAGTACTTC. It encodes CASSSNLGPPAAKNIQYF.